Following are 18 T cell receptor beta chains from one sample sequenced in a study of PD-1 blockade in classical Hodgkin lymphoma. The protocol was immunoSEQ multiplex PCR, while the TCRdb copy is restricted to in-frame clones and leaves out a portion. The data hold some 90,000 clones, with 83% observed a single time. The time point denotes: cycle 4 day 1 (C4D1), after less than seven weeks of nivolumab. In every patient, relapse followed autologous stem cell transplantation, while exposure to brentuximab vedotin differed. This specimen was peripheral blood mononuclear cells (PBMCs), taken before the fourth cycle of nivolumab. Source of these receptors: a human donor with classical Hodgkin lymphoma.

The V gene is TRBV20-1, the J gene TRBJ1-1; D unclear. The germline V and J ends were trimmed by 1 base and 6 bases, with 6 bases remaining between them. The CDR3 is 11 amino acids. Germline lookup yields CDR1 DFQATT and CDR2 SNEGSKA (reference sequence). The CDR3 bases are TGCAGTGCTAGAGTTTCTCCTGAAGCTTTCTTT. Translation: CSARVSPEAFF.

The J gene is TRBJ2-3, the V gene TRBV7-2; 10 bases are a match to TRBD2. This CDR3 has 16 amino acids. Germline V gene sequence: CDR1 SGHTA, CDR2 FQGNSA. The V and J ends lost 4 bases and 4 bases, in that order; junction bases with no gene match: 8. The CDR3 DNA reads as TGTGCCAGCAGCTCCGGGACTAGCGTCTGGGCAGATACGCAGTATTTT. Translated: CASSSGTSVWADTQYF.

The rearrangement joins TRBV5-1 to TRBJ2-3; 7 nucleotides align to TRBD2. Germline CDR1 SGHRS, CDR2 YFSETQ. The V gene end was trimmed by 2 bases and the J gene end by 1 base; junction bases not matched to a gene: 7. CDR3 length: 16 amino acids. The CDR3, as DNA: TGCGCCAGCAGCTTTAGGTGGGAGGGAGGCACAGATACGCAGTATTTT. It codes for CASSFRWEGGTDTQYF.

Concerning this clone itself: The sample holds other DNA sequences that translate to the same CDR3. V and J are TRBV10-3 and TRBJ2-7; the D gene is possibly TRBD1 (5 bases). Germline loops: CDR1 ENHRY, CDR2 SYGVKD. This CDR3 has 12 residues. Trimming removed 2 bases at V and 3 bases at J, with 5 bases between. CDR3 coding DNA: TGTGCCATCAGTGAGCAGGGCTACGAGCAGTACTTC. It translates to CAISEQGYEQYF.

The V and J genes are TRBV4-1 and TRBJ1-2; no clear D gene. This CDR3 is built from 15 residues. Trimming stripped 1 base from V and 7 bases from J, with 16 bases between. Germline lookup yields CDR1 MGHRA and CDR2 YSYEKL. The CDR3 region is CASSQGRLEMVGYTF. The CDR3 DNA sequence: TGCGCCAGCAGCCAAGGGCGGTTGGAGATGGTTGGCTACACCTTC.

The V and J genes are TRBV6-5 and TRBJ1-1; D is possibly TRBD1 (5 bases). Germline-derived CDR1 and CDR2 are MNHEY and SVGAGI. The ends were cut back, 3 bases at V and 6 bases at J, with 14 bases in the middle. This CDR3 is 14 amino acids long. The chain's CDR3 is CASSYQTALPEAFF. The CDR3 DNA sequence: TGTGCCAGCAGTTATCAGACAGCCCTCCCTGAAGCTTTCTTT.

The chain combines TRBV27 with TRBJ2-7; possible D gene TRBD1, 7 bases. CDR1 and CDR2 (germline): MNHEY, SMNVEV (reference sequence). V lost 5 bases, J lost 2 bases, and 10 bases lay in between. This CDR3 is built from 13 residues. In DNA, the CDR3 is TGTGCCAGCAGTCCAGGGGGGCCCTACGAGCAGTACTTC. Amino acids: CASSPGGPYEQYF.

Here the CDR3 reads CASSSTEAFF. Here the CDR3 DNA reads TGTGCCAGCAGCTCCACTGAAGCTTTCTTT. This rearrangement joins TRBV7-3 to TRBJ1-1; no reliable D call. CDR1 and CDR2 from the germline V gene are SGHTA and FQGTGA. Deletions cut 4 bases from V and 4 bases from J, with 1 base between. This CDR3 has 10 residues.

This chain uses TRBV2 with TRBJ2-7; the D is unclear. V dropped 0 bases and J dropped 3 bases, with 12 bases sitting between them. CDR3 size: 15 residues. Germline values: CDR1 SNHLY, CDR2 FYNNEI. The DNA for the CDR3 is TGTGCCAGCAGTGAAGCTCGCGCTCCCTACTACGAGCAGTACTTC. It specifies CASSEARAPYYEQYF.

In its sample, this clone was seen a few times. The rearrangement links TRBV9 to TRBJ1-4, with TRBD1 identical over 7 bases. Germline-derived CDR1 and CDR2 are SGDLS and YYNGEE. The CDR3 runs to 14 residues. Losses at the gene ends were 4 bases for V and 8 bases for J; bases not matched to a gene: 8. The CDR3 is CASSTATGLEKLFF. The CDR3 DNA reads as TGTGCCAGCAGCACAGCGACAGGGCTGGAAAAACTGTTTTTT.

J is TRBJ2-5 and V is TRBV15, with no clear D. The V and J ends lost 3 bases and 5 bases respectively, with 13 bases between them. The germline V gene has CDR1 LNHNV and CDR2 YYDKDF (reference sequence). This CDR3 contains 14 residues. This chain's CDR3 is CATSSYTYRETQYF. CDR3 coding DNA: TGTGCCACCAGCAGCTACACCTACCGTGAGACCCAGTACTTC.

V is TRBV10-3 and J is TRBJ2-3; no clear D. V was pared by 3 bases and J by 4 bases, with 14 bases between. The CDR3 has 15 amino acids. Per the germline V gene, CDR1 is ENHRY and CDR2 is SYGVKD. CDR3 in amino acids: CAISDFARTSDTQYF. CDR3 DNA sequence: TGTGCCATCAGTGATTTCGCCAGAACATCAGATACGCAGTATTTT.

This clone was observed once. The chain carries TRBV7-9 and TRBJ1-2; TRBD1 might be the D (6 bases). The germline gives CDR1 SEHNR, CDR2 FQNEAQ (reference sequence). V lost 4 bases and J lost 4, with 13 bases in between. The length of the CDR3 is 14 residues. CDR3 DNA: TGTGCCAGCAGCTCCACGACAGGCGCCTATGGCTACACCTTC. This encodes CASSSTTGAYGYTF. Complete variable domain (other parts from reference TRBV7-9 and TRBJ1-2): DTGVSQNPRHKITKRGQNVTFRCDPISEHNRLYWYRQTLGQGPEFLTYFQNEAQLEKSRLLSDRFSAERPKGSFSTLEIQRTEQGDSAMYLCASSSTTGAYGYTFGSGTRLTVV.

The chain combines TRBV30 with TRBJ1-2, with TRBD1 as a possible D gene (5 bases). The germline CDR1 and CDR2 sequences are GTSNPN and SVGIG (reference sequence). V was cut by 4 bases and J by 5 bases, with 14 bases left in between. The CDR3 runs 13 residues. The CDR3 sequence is CAWTRGGEYGYTF. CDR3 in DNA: TGTGCCTGGACGCGCGGGGGGGAGTATGGCTACACCTTC.

CDR3: CASSAMGQTATNEKLFF. CDR3 sequence (DNA): TGTGCCAGCTCAGCCATGGGGCAAACTGCAACTAATGAAAAACTGTTTTTT. The genes are TRBV18 and TRBJ1-4; D perhaps matches TRBD1 (5 bases). Trimming pared 5 bases from V and 0 bases from J, leaving 16 bases between. This CDR3 comprises 17 residues. Looked up from germline, CDR1 is KGHSH and CDR2 is LQKENI.

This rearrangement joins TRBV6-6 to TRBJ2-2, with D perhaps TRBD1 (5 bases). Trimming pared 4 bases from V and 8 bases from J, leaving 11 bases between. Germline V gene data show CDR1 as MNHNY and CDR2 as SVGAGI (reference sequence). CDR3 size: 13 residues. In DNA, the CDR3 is TGTGCCAGCAGTTTTGGTACAGGAGGGGAGCTGTTTTTT. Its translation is CASSFGTGGELFF.

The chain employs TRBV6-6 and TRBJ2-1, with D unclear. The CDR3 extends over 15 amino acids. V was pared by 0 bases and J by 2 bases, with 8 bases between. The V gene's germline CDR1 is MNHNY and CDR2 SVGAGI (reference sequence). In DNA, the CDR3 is TGTGCCAGCAGTTACTCGATTGCACCCTACAATGAGCAGTTCTTC. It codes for CASSYSIAPYNEQFF.

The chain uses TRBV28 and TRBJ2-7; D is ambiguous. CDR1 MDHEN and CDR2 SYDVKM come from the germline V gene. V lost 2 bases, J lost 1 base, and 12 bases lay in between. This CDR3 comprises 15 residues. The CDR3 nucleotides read TGTGCCAGCAGTTTAGCAGATCCCTATTCCTACGAGCAGTACTTC. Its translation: CASSLADPYSYEQYF.